A single sample is the source of the 11 T cell receptor beta chains below, sequenced in a study of T cell responses to AZD1222 COVID-19 vaccine. Assay used: immunoSEQ multiplex PCR; TCRdb lists only in-frame clones, some missing. The sample holds 150,000 or so clones, about 92% seen once. The sequencing here drew on peripheral blood, taken on day 0 of AZD1222 vaccination. Receptors were obtained from an adult in good health.

This clone was found once. The chain is built from TRBV6-6 and TRBJ2-7; D possibly matches TRBD1 or TRBD2 (6 bases each). V lost 6 bases, J lost 2 bases, and 14 bases lay in between. The CDR3 runs 14 residues. Germline lookup yields CDR1 MNHNY and CDR2 SVGAGI (reference sequence). DNA for the CDR3: TGTGCCAGCAGGAGGGGGGACGGCACCTACGAGCAGTACTTC. This encodes CASRRGDGTYEQYF.

The chain has TRBV7-6 and TRBJ1-1; D not certain. Trimming pared 8 bases from V and 4 bases from J, leaving 8 bases between. Per the germline V gene, CDR1 is SGHVS and CDR2 is FNYEAQ. The length of the CDR3 is 11 residues. The CDR3 spells CASGVGTEAFF. The CDR3 bases are TGTGCCAGCGGGGTTGGCACTGAAGCTTTCTTT.

CDR3 DNA sequence: TGTGCCAGCAGCCTCTCCCGGACAGGATTAAACTATGGCTACACCTTC. Translated: CASSLSRTGLNYGYTF. The V call is TRBV7-2, the J call TRBJ1-2; TRBD1 matches at 7 bases. From germline, CDR1 is SGHTA and CDR2 FQGNSA. This CDR3 spans 16 amino acids. V lost 5 bases and J lost 2; bases outside the gene matches: 11.

V is TRBV18 and J is TRBJ2-5; 9 bases line up with TRBD1. Unmatched junction bases numbered 7, after V lost 3 bases and J lost 5 bases. Germline CDR1 KGHSH, CDR2 LQKENI. The CDR3 loop spans 15 amino acids. This chain's CDR3 is CASSPLTGGRETQYF. DNA for the CDR3: TGTGCCAGCTCACCCCTAACAGGGGGCAGGGAGACCCAGTACTTC.

This chain connects TRBV12-3 or TRBV12-4 to TRBJ1-1; D gene unclear. The CDR3 spans 13 residues. The V end was cut by 6 bases, the J end by 4 bases, with 12 bases between. The CDR3 DNA reads as TGTGCCAGCAGGGAGCGGGAAGGCACTGAAGCTTTCTTT. Its translation is CASREREGTEAFF.

The V and J genes are TRBV11-2 and TRBJ1-1, with a tentative D call TRBD1 (5 bases). Trimming cost V 8 bases and J 4 bases, with 17 bases left between them. This CDR3 contains 14 residues. From germline, CDR1 is SGHAT and CDR2 FQNNGV. The CDR3 loop is CASRHPGEGTEAFF. DNA of the CDR3: TGTGCCAGCCGCCATCCGGGGGAGGGCACTGAAGCTTTCTTT. Complete variable domain (other parts from reference TRBV11-2 and TRBJ1-1): EAGVAQSPRYKIIEKRQSVAFWCNPISGHATLYWYQQILGQGPKLLIQFQNNGVVDDSQLPKDRFSAERLKGVDSTLKIQPAKLEDSAVYLCASRHPGEGTEAFFGQGTRLTVV.

Turning to this clone: The sample contains more than one DNA sequence encoding this CDR3. V usage is TRBV18 and J usage is TRBJ2-3; TRBD2 matches at 10 bases. Trimming removed 3 bases from V and 1 base from J; junction bases left unmatched: 1. Per germline, CDR1 KGHSH and CDR2 LQKENI. The CDR3 covers 15 residues. The CDR3 here is CASSPGLAGTDTQYF. The CDR3 region has the DNA TGTGCCAGCTCACCTGGACTAGCGGGCACAGATACGCAGTATTTT.

J is TRBJ1-2 and V is TRBV11-2; D is undetermined. Germline CDR1 SGHAT, CDR2 FQNNGV. CDR3 length: 13 amino acids. V was clipped by 4 bases and J by 7 bases, with 13 bases between them. In nucleotides, the CDR3 is TGTGCCAGCAGCTCCATTCGGTTTAGTGGCTACACCTTC. Translating gives CASSSIRFSGYTF.

The chain uses TRBV5-1 and TRBJ1-2; D is perhaps TRBD1 (6 bases). CDR1 is SGHRS, CDR2 YFSETQ, per germline. V was trimmed by 4 bases and J by 4 bases, leaving 8 bases between them. This CDR3 is built from 12 residues. The CDR3 coding sequence is TGCGCCAGCAGCCCGGACAGCTATGGCTACACCTTC. Translation: CASSPDSYGYTF.

This clone has only a few counts. The V call is TRBV18, the J call TRBJ2-7; D gene unclear. Germline V CDR1 and CDR2: KGHSH, LQKENI. The CDR3 consists of 12 residues. V lost 4 bases, J lost 2 bases, and 6 bases lay in between. The CDR3 protein is CASSRTTYEQYF. DNA of the CDR3: TGTGCCAGCTCACGAACCACCTACGAGCAGTACTTC.

In this sample, this clone turned up a few times. The genes are TRBV27 and TRBJ2-1, with 16 bases lining up with TRBD2. This CDR3 region has 14 residues. CDR1 is MNHEY and CDR2 is SMNVEV in the germline V gene (reference sequence). The junction had 1 base not matched to a gene; V was cut back by 6 bases and J by 8 bases. Written as DNA, the CDR3 is TGTGCCAGCAGGGGACTAGCGGGAGGGCATGAGCAGTTCTTC. This encodes CASRGLAGGHEQFF.